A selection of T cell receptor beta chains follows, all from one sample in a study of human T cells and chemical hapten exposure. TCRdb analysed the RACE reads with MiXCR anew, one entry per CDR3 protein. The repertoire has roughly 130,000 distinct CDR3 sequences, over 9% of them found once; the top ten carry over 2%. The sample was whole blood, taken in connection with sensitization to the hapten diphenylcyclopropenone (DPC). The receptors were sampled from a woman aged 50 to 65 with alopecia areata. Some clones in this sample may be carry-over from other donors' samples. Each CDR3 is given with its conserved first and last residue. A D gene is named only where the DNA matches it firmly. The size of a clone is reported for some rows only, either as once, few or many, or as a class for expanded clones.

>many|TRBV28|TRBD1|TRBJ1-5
TGTGCCAGCAGTTTAAATTTTGGGACAGGGACTCAGCCCCAGCATTTT
CASSLNFGTGTQPQHF
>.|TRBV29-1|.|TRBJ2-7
TGCAGCGTCCCTGCGGCAGGGTCACCCTACGAGCAGTACTTC
CSVPAAGSPYEQYF
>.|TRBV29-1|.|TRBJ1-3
TGCAGCTTCCAGTCCTCTGGAAACACCATATATTTT
CSFQSSGNTIYF
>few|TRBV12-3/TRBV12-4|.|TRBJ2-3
TGTGCCAGCAGTGCCAGGGACTCCCGCGCAGATACGCAGTATTTT
CASSARDSRADTQYF
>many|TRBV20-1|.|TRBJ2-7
TGCAGTGCTAGAGGGCTATGGGACGAGCAGTACTTC
CSARGLWDEQYF
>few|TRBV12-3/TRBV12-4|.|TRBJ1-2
TGTGCCAGCAGTTTAGATCCCGTGGGTGGCTACACCTTC
CASSLDPVGGYTF
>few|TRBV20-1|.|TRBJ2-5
TGCAGTGCTAGTCCCCAGGGACTGGGGATCCAAGAGACCCAGTACTTC
CSASPQGLGIQETQYF
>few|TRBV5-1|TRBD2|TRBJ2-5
TGCGCCAGCAGCTTTAGTAGCGGGGAGCAAGAGACCCAGTACTTC
CASSFSSGEQETQYF
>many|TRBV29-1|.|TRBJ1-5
TGCAGCGCCAGGGATAGCAATCAGCCCCAGCATTTT
CSARDSNQPQHF
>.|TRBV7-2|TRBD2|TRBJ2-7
TGTGCCAGCAGCTTAGAAGGTCTGGCGGGAGGGCTCGAGCAGTACTTC
CASSLEGLAGGLEQYF
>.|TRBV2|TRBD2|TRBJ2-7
TGTGCCAGCAGTGACCCGACTAGCGGGGGGACCTACGAGCAGTACTTC
CASSDPTSGGTYEQYF
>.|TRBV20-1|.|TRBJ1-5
TGCAGTGCTACGCGGGGGATAGAGCAGCCCCAGCATTTT
CSATRGIEQPQHF
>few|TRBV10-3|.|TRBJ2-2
TGTGCCATCAGTGATGCGGTGGGCACCGGGGAGCTGTTTTTT
CAISDAVGTGELFF
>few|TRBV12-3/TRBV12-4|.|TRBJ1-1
TGTGCCAGCTCGAAATGGGGTACGAACACTGAAGCTTTCTTT
CASSKWGTNTEAFF
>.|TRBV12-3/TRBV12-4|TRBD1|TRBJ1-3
TGTGCCAGCACCGAGACAGGGGAAGGCTCTGGAAACACCATATATTTT
CASTETGEGSGNTIYF
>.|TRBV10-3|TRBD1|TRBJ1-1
TGTGCCATTGCCGGGACAGGGACTAACACTGAAGCTTTCTTT
CAIAGTGTNTEAFF
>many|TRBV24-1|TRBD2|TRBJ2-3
TGTGCCACCAGTGCCCCTACTAGCGGGCCTAGCACAGATACGCAGTATTTT
CATSAPTSGPSTDTQYF
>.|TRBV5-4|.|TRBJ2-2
TGTGCCAGCAGCTTGAAGGGATTTCCGAACACCGGGGAGCTGTTTTTT
CASSLKGFPNTGELFF
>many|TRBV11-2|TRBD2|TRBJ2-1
TGTGCCAGCAGCCCGTCGGGCGGGGGCAATGAGCAGTTCTTC
CASSPSGGGNEQFF
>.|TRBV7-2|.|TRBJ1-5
TGTGCCAGCAGCGCGAGGGGCAATCAGCCCCAGCATTTT
CASSARGNQPQHF